The 18 T cell receptor beta chains in this list originate from one sample, sequenced in a study of neoadjuvant anti-PD-1 for oral cavity cancer. Assay used: immunoSEQ multiplex PCR; TCRdb lists only in-frame clones, some missing. This sample has about 14,000 clones, with more than 65% found just once. The material sequenced was PBMCs, taken before nivolumab (anti-PD-1) treatment. These receptor sequences come from a person aged 35-79 years with oral cavity squamous cell carcinoma.

This clone was observed a single time. The J gene is TRBJ2-7, the V gene TRBV6-1; 10 bases are a match to TRBD1. The V gene end was trimmed by 6 bases and the J gene end by 5 bases; junction bases not matched to a gene: 4. The CDR3 consists of 13 residues. In germline, CDR1 is MNHNS, CDR2 SASEGT. DNA of the CDR3: TGTGCCAGCAGGACAGGGGGCTGGAACGAGCAGTACTTC. Encoded protein: CASRTGGWNEQYF.

The gene calls are TRBV5-4 and TRBJ2-7; the D gene is possibly TRBD1 (6 bases). The CDR3 length is 15 residues. The germline V and J ends were trimmed by 4 bases and 3 bases, with 17 bases remaining between them. Germline CDR1 reads SGHNT; CDR2 reads YYREEE (reference sequence). In DNA, the CDR3 is TGTGCCAGCAGCCGAAATGGGGCAGGGGACTACGAGCAGTACTTC. This encodes CASSRNGAGDYEQYF.

This clone was observed a few times. V gene TRBV14 combines with J gene TRBJ1-2; D call uncertain. Germline CDR1 is SGHDN and CDR2 is FVKESK. The V end lost 0 bases, the J end lost 0 bases, and 5 bases lay between the germline ends. The CDR3 totals 14 residues. The DNA for the CDR3 is TGTGCCAGCAGCCAAGATCTAGCTAACTATGGCTACACCTTC. Amino acids: CASSQDLANYGYTF.

J is TRBJ2-1 and V is TRBV9; a possible D gene is TRBD2 (5 bases). CDR3 length: 12 amino acids. Germline-derived CDR1 and CDR2 are SGDLS and YYNGEE. The ends were cut back, 0 bases at V and 9 bases at J, with 7 bases in the middle. CDR3 sequence: CASSVGGSEQFF. In DNA form, the CDR3 reads TGTGCCAGCAGCGTAGGAGGGAGTGAGCAGTTCTTC.

This clone was seen only once. The chain links TRBV4-1 to TRBJ2-2; no firm D call. The length of the CDR3 is 13 residues. CDR1 and CDR2 from the germline V gene are MGHRA and YSYEKL. V was pared by 4 bases and J by 6 bases, with 9 bases between. The DNA for the CDR3 is TGCGCCAGCAGCCTACATCGGTCCGGGGAGCTGTTTTTT. Protein sequence: CASSLHRSGELFF.

This clone has only a few counts. The CDR3 loop reads CASSLLGANQPQHF. The CDR3 DNA sequence: TGTGCCAGCAGTTTACTTGGGGCCAATCAGCCCCAGCATTTT. V is TRBV27 and J is TRBJ1-5; the D gene is possibly TRBD1 (5 bases). The V and J ends lost 2 bases and 3 bases respectively, with 8 bases between them. This CDR3 contains 14 residues. Per the germline V gene, CDR1 is MNHEY and CDR2 is SMNVEV (reference sequence).

V gene TRBV18 combines with J gene TRBJ2-6; 9 bases are a match to TRBD1. CDR1 is KGHSH and CDR2 is LQKENI in the germline V gene. The CDR3 loop spans 18 amino acids. With 2 bases clipped from V and 4 bases from J, the junction kept 9 bases outside the gene matches. CDR3 sequence: CASSPTGTGPSGANVLTF. The CDR3 DNA reads as TGTGCCAGCTCACCAACCGGGACAGGGCCTTCCGGGGCCAACGTCCTGACTTTC.

This clone has a single count. The V gene is TRBV28, the J gene TRBJ1-1; 7 bases map to TRBD1. CDR1 and CDR2 (germline): MDHEN, SYDVKM. The V and J ends lost 6 bases and 2 bases, in that order; junction bases with no gene match: 9. This CDR3 region has 15 residues. The CDR3 protein is CASRPQGLGNTEAFF. The CDR3 DNA is TGTGCCAGCAGGCCACAGGGGTTAGGAAACACTGAAGCTTTCTTT. Based on the CDR3 plus reference TRBV28 and TRBJ1-1, the full variable domain is DVKVTQSSRYLVKRTGEKVFLECVQDMDHENMFWYRQDPGLGLRLIYFSYDVKMKEKGDIPEGYSVSREKKERFSLILESASTNQTSMYLCASRPQGLGNTEAFFGQGTRLTVV.

The chain is built from TRBV9 and TRBJ2-7; 11 nucleotides align to TRBD2. J lost 0 bases, V lost 0 bases, and 2 bases had no gene match. The germline V gene encodes CDR1 SGDLS and CDR2 YYNGEE. There are 16 residues in the CDR3. For the CDR3, the DNA is TGTGCCAGCAGCGTAGGACTAGCGGGAAACTCCTACGAGCAGTACTTC. Its translation: CASSVGLAGNSYEQYF. The variable domain in full, completed from reference TRBV9 and TRBJ2-7, reads DSGVTQTPKHLITATGQRVTLRCSPRSGDLSVYWYQQSLDQGLQFLIQYYNGEERAKGNILERFSAQQFPDLHSELNLSSLELGDSALYFCASSVGLAGNSYEQYFGPGTRLTVT.

V and J are TRBV7-9 and TRBJ1-1; a possible D gene is TRBD1 (5 bases). The CDR3 extends over 14 amino acids. Germline loops: CDR1 SEHNR, CDR2 FQNEAQ (reference sequence). With 5 bases removed from V and 5 bases from J, the gap between germline ends came to 15 bases. CDR3 loop: CASSKGTRLTEAFF. CDR3 nucleotide sequence: TGTGCCAGCAGCAAAGGGACGCGGCTTACTGAAGCTTTCTTT.

This clone was counted only a few times. The V call is TRBV4-2, the J call TRBJ1-1, with TRBD1 matching over 7 bases. This CDR3 region has 14 residues. V dropped 4 bases and J dropped 1; count of bases not matched to a gene: 3. Germline lookup yields CDR1 LGHNA and CDR2 YNFKEQ. CDR3 nucleotide sequence: TGTGCCAGCAGCCCGGGGACAGCGAACACTGAAGCTTTCTTT. This gives the protein CASSPGTANTEAFF.

The rearrangement joins TRBV6-5 to TRBJ2-6; 7 bases match TRBD1. CDR1 is MNHEY and CDR2 is SVGAGI in the germline V gene. The V gene end was trimmed by 10 bases and the J gene end by 2 bases; junction bases not matched to a gene: 8. This CDR3 contains 15 residues. This CDR3 reads CATYLGGTGANVLTF. DNA of the CDR3: TGTGCCACCTACTTAGGGGGCACTGGGGCCAACGTCCTGACTTTC.

This clone occurred a few times. V gene TRBV11-1 combines with J gene TRBJ1-1, with D hard to call. Germline-derived CDR1 and CDR2 are SGHAT and FQDESV (reference sequence). The CDR3 is 14 amino acids. V shed 5 bases and J shed 0 bases, with 10 bases lying between them. CDR3 loop: CASSLSKVNTEAFF. The DNA of the CDR3 is TGTGCCAGCAGCCTTTCGAAGGTGAACACTGAAGCTTTCTTT. The variable domain in full, completed from reference TRBV11-1 and TRBJ1-1, reads EAEVAQSPRYKITEKSQAVAFWCDPISGHATLYWYRQILGQGPELLVQFQDESVVDDSQLPKDRFSAERLKGVDSTLKIQPAELGDSAMYLCASSLSKVNTEAFFGQGTRLTVV.

The chain links TRBV2 to TRBJ1-5, with D unresolved. Trimming cost V 3 bases and J 0 bases, with 12 bases left between them. The CDR3 spans 16 residues. Germline V gene lookup returns CDR1 SNHLY and CDR2 FYNNEI. CDR3 loop: CASSEVTGASNQPQHF. The CDR3 nucleotides are TGTGCCAGCAGTGAGGTCACTGGAGCTAGCAATCAGCCCCAGCATTTT.

The chain is built from TRBV2 and TRBJ1-6; D is uncertain. The CDR3 extends over 15 amino acids. CDR1 is SNHLY, CDR2 FYNNEI, per germline. V was trimmed by 6 bases and J by 8 bases, leaving 17 bases between them. The CDR3 DNA sequence: TGTGCCAGCAGGGATATCCCGGGAGGCTATTCACCCCTCCACTTT. This gives the protein CASRDIPGGYSPLHF.

The rearrangement uses TRBV5-4 and TRBJ1-2; a weak D match, TRBD1 (5 bases). This CDR3 is 13 amino acids long. The V gene lost 6 bases and the J gene lost 5 bases, with 14 bases spanning the gap. Germline V lookup: CDR1 SGHNT, CDR2 YYREEE (reference sequence). CDR3 coding DNA: TGTGCCAGCAAACCCGGGGGTTGGTATGGCTACACCTTC. Encoded protein: CASKPGGWYGYTF.

This chain joins TRBV6-1 and TRBJ1-1; 8 bases are a match to TRBD1. The junction had 6 bases not matched to a gene; V was cut back by 2 bases and J by 1 base. CDR1 and CDR2 (germline): MNHNS, SASEGT. The CDR3 is 16 residues long. Written as DNA, the CDR3 is TGTGCCAGCAGTGAAAGGCTCGGGACAGGGAACACTGAAGCTTTCTTT. Its protein is CASSERLGTGNTEAFF.

V usage is TRBV27 and J usage is TRBJ1-1; D gene uncertain. V was trimmed by 3 bases and J by 4 bases, leaving 12 bases between them. Germline assignment: CDR1 MNHEY and CDR2 SMNVEV (reference sequence). The CDR3 consists of 14 residues. The CDR3 coding sequence is TGTGCCAGCAGTTTGAGGGCCGAGGGCACTGAAGCTTTCTTT. Translation: CASSLRAEGTEAFF.